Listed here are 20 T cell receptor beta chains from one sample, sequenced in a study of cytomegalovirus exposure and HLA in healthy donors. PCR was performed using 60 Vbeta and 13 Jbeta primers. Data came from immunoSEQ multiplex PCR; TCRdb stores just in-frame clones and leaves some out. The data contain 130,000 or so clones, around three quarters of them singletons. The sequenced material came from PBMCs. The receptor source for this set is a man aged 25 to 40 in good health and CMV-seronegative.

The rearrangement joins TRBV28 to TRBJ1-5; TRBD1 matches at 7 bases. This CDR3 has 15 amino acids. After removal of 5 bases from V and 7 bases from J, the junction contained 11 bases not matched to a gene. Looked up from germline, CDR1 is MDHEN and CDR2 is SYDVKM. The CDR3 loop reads CASSNAGTVGQPQHF. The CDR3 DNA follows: TGTGCCAGCAGTAACGCCGGGACAGTTGGACAGCCCCAGCATTTT.

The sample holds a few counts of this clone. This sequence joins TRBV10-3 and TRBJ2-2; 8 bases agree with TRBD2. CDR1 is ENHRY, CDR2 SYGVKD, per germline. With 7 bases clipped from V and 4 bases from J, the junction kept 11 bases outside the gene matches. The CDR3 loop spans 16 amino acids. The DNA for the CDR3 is TGTGCCATCACCGAGACTAAAGCGGGAGCCACCGGGGAGCTGTTTTTT. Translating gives CAITETKAGATGELFF.

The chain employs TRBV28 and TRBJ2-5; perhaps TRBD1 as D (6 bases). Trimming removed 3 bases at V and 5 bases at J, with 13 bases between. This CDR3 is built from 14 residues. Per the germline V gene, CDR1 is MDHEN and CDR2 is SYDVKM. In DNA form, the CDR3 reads TGTGCCAGCAGTTTGGTACAGGGTTGGGAGACCCAGTACTTC. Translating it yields CASSLVQGWETQYF.

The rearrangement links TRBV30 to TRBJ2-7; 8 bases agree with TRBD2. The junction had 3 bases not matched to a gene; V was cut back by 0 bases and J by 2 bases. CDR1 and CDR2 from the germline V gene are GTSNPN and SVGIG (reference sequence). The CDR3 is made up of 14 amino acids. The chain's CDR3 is CAWSVSGGPYEQYF. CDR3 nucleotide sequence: TGTGCCTGGAGTGTATCGGGGGGGCCCTACGAGCAGTACTTC.

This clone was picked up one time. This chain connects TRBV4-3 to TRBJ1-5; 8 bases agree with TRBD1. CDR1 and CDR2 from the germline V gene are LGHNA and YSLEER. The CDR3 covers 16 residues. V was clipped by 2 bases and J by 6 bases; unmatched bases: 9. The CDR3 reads CASSQNIGQGLQPQHF. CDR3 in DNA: TGCGCCAGCAGCCAAAATATCGGACAGGGCCTTCAGCCCCAGCATTTT.

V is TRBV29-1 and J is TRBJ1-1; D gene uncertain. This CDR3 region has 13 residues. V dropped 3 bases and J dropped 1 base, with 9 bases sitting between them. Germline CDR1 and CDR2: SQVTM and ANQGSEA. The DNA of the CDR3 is TGCAGCGTTGAGAGGGTTCCGAACACTGAAGCTTTCTTT. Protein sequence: CSVERVPNTEAFF.

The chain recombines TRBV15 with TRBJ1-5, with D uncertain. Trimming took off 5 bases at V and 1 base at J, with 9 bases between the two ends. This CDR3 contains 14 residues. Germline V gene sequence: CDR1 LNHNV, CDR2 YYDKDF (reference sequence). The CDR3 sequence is CATSQVSSNQPQHF. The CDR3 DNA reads TGTGCCACCAGCCAGGTCTCAAGCAATCAGCCCCAGCATTTT.

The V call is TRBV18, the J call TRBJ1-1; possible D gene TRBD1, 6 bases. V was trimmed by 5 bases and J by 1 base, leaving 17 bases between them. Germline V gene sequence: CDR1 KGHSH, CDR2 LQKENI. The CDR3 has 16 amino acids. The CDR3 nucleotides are TGTGCCAGCTCATCTAGGACAGCTCGGGGGAACACTGAAGCTTTCTTT. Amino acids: CASSSRTARGNTEAFF.

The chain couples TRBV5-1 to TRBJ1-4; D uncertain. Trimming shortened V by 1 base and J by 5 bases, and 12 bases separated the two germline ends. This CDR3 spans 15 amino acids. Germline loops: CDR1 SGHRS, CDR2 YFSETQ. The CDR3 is CASSLNWVRNEKLFF. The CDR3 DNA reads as TGCGCCAGCAGCTTGAACTGGGTCAGGAATGAAAAACTGTTTTTT.

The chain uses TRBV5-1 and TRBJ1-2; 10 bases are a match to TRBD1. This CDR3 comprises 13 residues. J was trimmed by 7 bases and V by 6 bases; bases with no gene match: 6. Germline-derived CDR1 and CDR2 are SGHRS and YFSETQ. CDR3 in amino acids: CASKGTGDRGYTF. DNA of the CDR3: TGCGCCAGCAAGGGGACAGGGGATCGTGGCTACACCTTC.

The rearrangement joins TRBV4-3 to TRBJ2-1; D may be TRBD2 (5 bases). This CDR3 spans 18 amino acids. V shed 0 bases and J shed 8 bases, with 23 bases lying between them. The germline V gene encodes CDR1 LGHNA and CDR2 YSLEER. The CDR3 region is CASSQDRYQVGIWDEQFF. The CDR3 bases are TGCGCCAGCAGCCAAGATCGATATCAGGTCGGGATTTGGGATGAGCAGTTCTTC.

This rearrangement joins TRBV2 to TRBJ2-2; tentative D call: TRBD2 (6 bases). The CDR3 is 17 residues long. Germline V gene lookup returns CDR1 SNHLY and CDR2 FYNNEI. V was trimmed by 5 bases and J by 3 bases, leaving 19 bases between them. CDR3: CASSQTAAGGDTGELFF. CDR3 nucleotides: TGTGCCAGCAGTCAAACCGCCGCCGGGGGAGACACCGGGGAGCTGTTTTTT.

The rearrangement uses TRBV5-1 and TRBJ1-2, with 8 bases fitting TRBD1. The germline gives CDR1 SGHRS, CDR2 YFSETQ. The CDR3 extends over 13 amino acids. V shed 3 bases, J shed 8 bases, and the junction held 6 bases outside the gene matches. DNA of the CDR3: TGCGCCAGCAGCTCCGGACAGGGAGAGGGCTACACCTTC. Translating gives CASSSGQGEGYTF.

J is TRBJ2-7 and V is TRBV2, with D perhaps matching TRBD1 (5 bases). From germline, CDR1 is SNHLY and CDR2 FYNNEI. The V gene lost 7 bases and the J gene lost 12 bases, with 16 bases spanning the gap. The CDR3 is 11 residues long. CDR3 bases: TGTGCCAGCACAGACAGCCGGTCGAGGTACTTC. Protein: CASTDSRSRYF.

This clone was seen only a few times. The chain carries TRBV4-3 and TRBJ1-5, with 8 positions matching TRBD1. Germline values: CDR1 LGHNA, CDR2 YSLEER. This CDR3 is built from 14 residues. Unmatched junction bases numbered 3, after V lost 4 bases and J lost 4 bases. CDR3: CASSPRTGNQPQHF. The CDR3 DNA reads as TGCGCCAGCAGCCCCCGGACAGGGAATCAGCCCCAGCATTTT.

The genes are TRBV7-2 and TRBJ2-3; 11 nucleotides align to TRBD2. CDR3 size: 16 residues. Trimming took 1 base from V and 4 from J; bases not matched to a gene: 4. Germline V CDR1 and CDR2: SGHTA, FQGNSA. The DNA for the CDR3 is TGTGCCAGCAGCTTAGGGCTAGCGGGAGGAGCAGATACGCAGTATTTT. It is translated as CASSLGLAGGADTQYF.

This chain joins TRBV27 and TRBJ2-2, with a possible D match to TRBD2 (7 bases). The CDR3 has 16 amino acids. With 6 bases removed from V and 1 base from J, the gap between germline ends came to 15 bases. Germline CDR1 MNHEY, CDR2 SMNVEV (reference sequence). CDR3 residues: CASSRGTGGNTGELFF. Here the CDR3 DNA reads TGTGCCAGCAGCAGGGGAACGGGAGGGAACACCGGGGAGCTGTTTTTT.

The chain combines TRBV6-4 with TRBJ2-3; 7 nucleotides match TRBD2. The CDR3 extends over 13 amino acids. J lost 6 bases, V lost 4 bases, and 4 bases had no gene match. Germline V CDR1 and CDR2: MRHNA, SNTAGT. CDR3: CASSADGGDTQYF. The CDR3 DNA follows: TGTGCCAGCAGTGCGGACGGGGGGGATACGCAGTATTTT.

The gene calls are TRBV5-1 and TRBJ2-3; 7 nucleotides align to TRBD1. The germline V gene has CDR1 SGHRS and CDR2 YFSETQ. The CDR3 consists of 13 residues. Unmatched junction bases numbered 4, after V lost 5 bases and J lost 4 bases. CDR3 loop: CASRQGSADTQYF. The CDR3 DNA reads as TGCGCCAGCAGACAGGGGTCGGCAGATACGCAGTATTTT. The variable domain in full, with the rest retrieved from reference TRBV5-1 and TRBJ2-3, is KAGVTQTPRYLIKTRGQQVTLSCSPISGHRSVSWYQQTPGQGLQFLFEYFSETQRNKGNFPGRFSGRQFSNSRSEMNVSTLELGDSALYLCASRQGSADTQYFGPGTRLTVL.

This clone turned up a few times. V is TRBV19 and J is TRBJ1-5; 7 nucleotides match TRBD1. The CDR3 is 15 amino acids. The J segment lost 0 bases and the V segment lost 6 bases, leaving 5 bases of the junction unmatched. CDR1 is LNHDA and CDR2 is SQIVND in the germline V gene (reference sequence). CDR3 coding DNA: TGTGCCAGTAGCCACGGGACAGATAGCAATCAGCCCCAGCATTTT. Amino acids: CASSHGTDSNQPQHF. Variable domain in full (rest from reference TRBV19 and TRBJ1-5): DGGITQSPKYLFRKEGQNVTLSCEQNLNHDAMYWYRQDPGQGLRLIYYSQIVNDFQKGDIAEGYSVSREKKESFPLTVTSAQKNPTAFYLCASSHGTDSNQPQHFGDGTRLSIL.